The rows below give T cell receptor beta chains drawn from one sample of a study of cytomegalovirus exposure and HLA in healthy donors. Profiling relied on immunoSEQ multiplex PCR, and the TCRdb table lists in-frame clones only, not all of them. This sample has around 220,000 clones, with 60% to 85% found just once. Sequencing used PBMCs. These receptor sequences come from a man aged 40-49 years in good health and CMV-seronegative. CDR3s include the opening cysteine and the closing phenylalanine or tryptophan. A D gene is named only where the DNA matches it firmly. Clone size, where shown, is once, few, many, or a class for clones that have expanded.

V	D	J	size	length	DNA	CDR3
TRBV2	TRBD1	TRBJ2-5	.	13	TGTGCCAGGAAAAGGGGGCTTCGGGAGACCCAGTACTTC	CARKRGLRETQYF
TRBV6-5	.	TRBJ1-4	.	14	TGTGCCAGCAGTTCGAGAGGGTCTAATGAAAAACTGTTTTTT	CASSSRGSNEKLFF
TRBV15	.	TRBJ1-1	once	16	TGTGCCACCAGCAGAGATTTTCCGGGGGCGGGGGGTGAAGCTTTCTTT	CATSRDFPGAGGEAFF
TRBV5-8	TRBD1	TRBJ1-1	.	13	TGTGCCAGCAGCCGGACAGGAATCACTGAAGCTTTCTTT	CASSRTGITEAFF
TRBV5-1	TRBD2	TRBJ2-5	.	15	TGCGCCAGCAGCTCCCGGACTAGCGGGGGGGAGACCCAGTACTTC	CASSSRTSGGETQYF
TRBV2	.	TRBJ2-7	.	13	TGTGCCAGCAGTGATTGGGGGGAGTACGAGCAGTACTTC	CASSDWGEYEQYF
TRBV6-6	.	TRBJ2-7	.	12	TGTGCCAGCAGTTCCCCCGCCTACGAGCAGTACTTC	CASSSPAYEQYF
TRBV7-2	.	TRBJ1-5	.	15	TGTGCCAGCAGCTTAGCCGGGGTGAGCAATCAGCCCCAGCATTTT	CASSLAGVSNQPQHF
TRBV5-1	.	TRBJ1-5	.	14	TGCGCCAGCAGCTTACAGGTTATCAATCAGCCCCAGCATTTT	CASSLQVINQPQHF
TRBV20-1	.	TRBJ2-3	.	11	TGCAGTGCTAGAGTTGGCGATACGCAGTATTTT	CSARVGDTQYF
TRBV5-1	.	TRBJ2-1	.	13	TGCGCCAGCAGCTTGGAAACTGATCTAGAGCAGTTCTTC	CASSLETDLEQFF
TRBV7-8	.	TRBJ1-2	.	14	TGTGCCAGCAGTTCGGGGGAGGGGGTAGATGGCTACACCTTC	CASSSGEGVDGYTF
TRBV28	.	TRBJ2-7	.	14	TGTGCCAGCACCCAGGCGGGTGTCCCCTACGAGCAGTACTTC	CASTQAGVPYEQYF
TRBV29-1	TRBD2	TRBJ2-3	few	14	TGCAGCGCCGGGACTAGCGGGAGTCAAGATACGCAGTATTTT	CSAGTSGSQDTQYF
TRBV6-4	.	TRBJ1-1	.	14	TGTGCCAGCAGTGACTCGGACAGGAACACTGAAGCTTTCTTT	CASSDSDRNTEAFF
TRBV9	.	TRBJ1-6	.	14	TGTGCCAGCAGCGACAGGGTAGATAATTCACCCCTCCACTTT	CASSDRVDNSPLHF
TRBV6-1	.	TRBJ1-5	once	14	TGTGCCAGCAGTCTGACACCAAACTATCAGCCCCAGCATTTT	CASSLTPNYQPQHF
TRBV7-2	.	TRBJ1-5	few	18	TGTGCCAGCAGCTTAGCGCGGGGCCCCCTGAGCGGTAATCAGCCCCAGCATTTT	CASSLARGPLSGNQPQHF
TRBV27	TRBD2	TRBJ2-5	.	16	TGTGCCAGCAGTCCCAGGACTAGCCGAGGGGGAGAGACCCAGTACTTC	CASSPRTSRGGETQYF
TRBV2	TRBD1	TRBJ1-1	.	14	TGTGCCAGCAGTCCGGACAGGTGGAACACTGAAGCTTTCTTT	CASSPDRWNTEAFF
TRBV6-4	TRBD2	TRBJ2-3	.	16	TGTGCCAGCAGTGTCTCGACTAGCTCCCACACAGATACGCAGTATTTT	CASSVSTSSHTDTQYF
TRBV5-1	.	TRBJ2-5	.	16	TGCGCCAGCAGCTTGGAAGGGGTATCCCCCCAAGAGACCCAGTACTTC	CASSLEGVSPQETQYF
TRBV7-2	TRBD2	TRBJ2-3	once	15	TGTGCCAGCAGCTCCCCCGGGACTAGCGGGAGGGGCCAGATGTTT	CASSSPGTSGRGQMF
TRBV5-4	.	TRBJ1-2	.	12	TGTGCCAGCAGCTTCGGGGATTATGACTACACCTTC	CASSFGDYDYTF
TRBV5-1	.	TRBJ1-4	.	16	TGCGCCAGCAGCTTGGGGGGCGGGACCCCTAATGAAAAACTGTTTTTT	CASSLGGGTPNEKLFF
TRBV5-6	.	TRBJ1-2	.	12	TGTGCCAGCAGCTTGCAGGGTGGCGGCTACACCTTC	CASSLQGGGYTF
TRBV4-3	.	TRBJ2-7	once	15	TGCGCCAGCAGCCAAGATCGCACAGGGAGTTACGAGCAGTACTTC	CASSQDRTGSYEQYF
TRBV27	TRBD1	TRBJ2-7	few	15	TGTGCCAGCAGCCCCCCGGGACAGGGGCCATACGAGCAGTACTTC	CASSPPGQGPYEQYF
TRBV19	TRBD1	TRBJ1-1	.	16	TGTGCCAGTAGTCAAGGGACAGGTTCAATGAACACTGAAGCTTTCTTT	CASSQGTGSMNTEAFF
TRBV19	TRBD1	TRBJ2-1	.	20	TGTGCCAGTAGTATAGCCCCACCCGGGACAGTTTTCAGGCCAAACAATGAGCAGTTCTTC	CASSIAPPGTVFRPNNEQFF
TRBV5-1	.	TRBJ2-5	.	14	TGCGCCAGCAGCCCGATGGGGAGTGGAGAGACCCAGTACTTC	CASSPMGSGETQYF
TRBV7-2	TRBD2	TRBJ2-3	.	15	TGTGCCAGCAGCTTGACTAGCGGGAGGGCGGATACGCAGTATTTT	CASSLTSGRADTQYF
TRBV4-3	.	TRBJ1-4	.	14	TGCGCCAGCAGCCAAGAGAGCGTAAATGAAAAACTGTTTTTT	CASSQESVNEKLFF
TRBV7-9	.	TRBJ2-3	.	16	TGTGCCAGCAGCCCCCAACACGGTACTAACACAGATACGCAGTATTTT	CASSPQHGTNTDTQYF
TRBV4-2	.	TRBJ2-7	once	15	TGTGCCAGCAGCCAAGATTCGGACAGCTCCTACGAGCAGTACTTC	CASSQDSDSSYEQYF
TRBV27	TRBD1	TRBJ1-3	.	15	TGTGCCAGCAGTGGTGGGACAGGGGCTGGAAACACCATATATTTT	CASSGGTGAGNTIYF
TRBV30	.	TRBJ1-1	.	14	TGTGCCTGGAGTGTAGGCGTGTGGAGGACTGAAGCTTTCTTT	CAWSVGVWRTEAFF
TRBV7-3	TRBD1	TRBJ2-5	.	15	TGTGCCAGCAGCTTAACGCAGGGGGCTCAAGAGACCCAGTACTTC	CASSLTQGAQETQYF
TRBV7-6	.	TRBJ2-5	.	16	TGTGCCAGCAGCCCCGACTTGGCCGGTCCACCAGAGACCCAGTACTTC	CASSPDLAGPPETQYF
TRBV6-1	.	TRBJ1-5	few	13	TGTGCCAGCAGTCCCCAGGAACGACAGCCCCAGCATTTT	CASSPQERQPQHF
TRBV2	TRBD2	TRBJ2-5	.	14	TGTGCCAGCAGGATAACTAGCGGCCAAGAGACCCAGTACTTC	CASRITSGQETQYF
TRBV7-6	TRBD2	TRBJ2-3	.	16	TGTGCCAGCAGCCCCCTAGCGGGGCAGAGCACAGATACGCAGTATTTT	CASSPLAGQSTDTQYF